This TCR beta chain was recovered during a study of cytomegalovirus exposure and HLA in healthy donors. Primers for the PCR totalled 60 Vbeta and 13 Jbeta. Method: immunoSEQ multiplex PCR; TCRdb's copy keeps in-frame clones and lacks some. The sample lists under 110,000 clones, approximately 79% occurring once. This CDR3 is 13 amino acids long. Trimming shortened V by 6 bases and J by 5 bases, and 13 bases separated the two germline ends. Looked up from germline, CDR1 is MNHEY and CDR2 is SVGAGI. The J gene is TRBJ1-1, the V gene TRBV6-5; D might be TRBD1 (6 bases). This clonotype originated in a man aged 55 to 70 in good health and CMV-seronegative. The sample comprised PBMCs. The CDR3: CASRRQALTEAFF. DNA for the CDR3: TGTGCCAGCAGGCGACAGGCATTAACTGAAGCTTTCTTT.